The T cell receptor beta chain described here comes from a study of fetal regulatory T cell absence and autoimmunity. In this sample, this clone turned up once. The method was immunoSEQ multiplex PCR; TCRdb's version includes in-frame clones alone and lacks a portion of them. This repertoire shows around 100,000 clones, around 72% found once; its top ten account for 1.5% to 2%. Sequencing used pancreas tissue. This clonotype was obtained from a male donor with IPEX syndrome.

The chain's CDR3 is CASSIAGGQGGGYTF. CDR3 nucleotide sequence: TGTGCCAGTAGTATAGCAGGGGGACAGGGGGGTGGCTACACCTTC. The V gene is TRBV19, the J gene TRBJ1-2; TRBD1 agrees at 11 bases. The CDR3 sequence is 15 residues long. Per germline, CDR1 LNHDA and CDR2 SQIVND (reference sequence). V shed 1 base, J shed 7 bases, and the junction held 5 bases outside the gene matches. The full variable domain, completed using reference TRBV19 and TRBJ1-2, is DGGITQSPKYLFRKEGQNVTLSCEQNLNHDAMYWYRQDPGQGLRLIYYSQIVNDFQKGDIAEGYSVSREKKESFPLTVTSAQKNPTAFYLCASSIAGGQGGGYTFGSGTRLTVV.